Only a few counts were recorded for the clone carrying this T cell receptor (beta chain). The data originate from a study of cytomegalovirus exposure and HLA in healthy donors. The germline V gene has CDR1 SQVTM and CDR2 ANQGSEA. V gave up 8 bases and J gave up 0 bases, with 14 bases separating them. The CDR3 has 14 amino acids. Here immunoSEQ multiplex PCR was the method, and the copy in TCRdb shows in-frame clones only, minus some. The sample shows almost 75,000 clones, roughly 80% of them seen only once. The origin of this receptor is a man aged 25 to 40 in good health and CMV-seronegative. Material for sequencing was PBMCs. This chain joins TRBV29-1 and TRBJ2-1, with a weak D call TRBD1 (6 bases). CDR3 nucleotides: TGCAGCACAAACAGGGACGTCTCCTACAATGAGCAGTTCTTC. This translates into CSTNRDVSYNEQFF.